The next 5 T cell receptor beta chains were all read from a single sample in a study of cytomegalovirus exposure and HLA in healthy donors listed by TCRdb under 2017. Libraries were made using the immunoSEQ multiplex PCR assay. Here the immuneACCESS table is served through TCRdb, limited to in-frame sequences with V and J called. Missing clones are a known gap in these copies; in checked studies unresolved V genes cover under half, and the rest lacks a known reason. The sample table lists under 150,000 clones, more than 75% of them with a count of one. 8.7% of the sample is in the top ten clones. Sequencing was performed on PBMCs. The source of these receptors is a man younger than 35 in good health and CMV-seropositive.

The chain has TRBV7-3 and TRBJ2-1; 14 bases are shared with TRBD2. With 5 bases clipped from V and 13 bases from J, the junction kept 13 bases outside the gene matches. The CDR3 has 16 residues. Per the germline V gene, CDR1 is SGHTA and CDR2 is FQGTGA. CDR3 region: CASSPRGLAGGGDQFF. The DNA for the CDR3 is TGTGCCAGCAGCCCCCGCGGACTAGCGGGAGGAGGGGATCAGTTCTTC. Together with reference TRBV7-3 and TRBJ2-1, the CDR3 gives the full variable domain: GAGVSQTPSNKVTEKGKYVELRCDPISGHTALYWYRQSLGQGPEFLIYFQGTGAADDSGLPNDRFFAVRPEGSVSTLKIQRTERGDSAVYLCASSPRGLAGGGDQFFGPGTRLTVL.

This rearrangement joins TRBV7-2 to TRBJ2-2; 10 bases map to TRBD2. The CDR3 totals 16 residues. The V gene's germline CDR1 is SGHTA and CDR2 FQGNSA. J was trimmed by 5 bases and V by 2 bases; bases with no gene match: 5. This chain's CDR3 is CASSLLAGVGTGELFF. CDR3 DNA: TGTGCCAGCAGCTTACTAGCGGGAGTAGGTACCGGGGAGCTGTTTTTT.

V and J are TRBV5-1 and TRBJ2-7; a possible D gene is TRBD2 (5 bases). Germline CDR1 reads SGHRS; CDR2 reads YFSETQ. V lost 0 bases and J 6 bases, leaving 10 bases between the germline ends. The CDR3 sequence is 13 residues long. The CDR3 sequence: CASSLALALEQYF. CDR3 in DNA: TGCGCCAGCAGCTTGGCGCTAGCACTCGAGCAGTACTTC.

The chain joins TRBV4-1 to TRBJ2-7; D not certain. The CDR3 covers 12 residues. Trimming stripped 0 bases from V and 10 bases from J, with 10 bases between. Looked up from germline, CDR1 is MGHRA and CDR2 is YSYEKL. The CDR3 sequence is CASSQDLGSQYF. The DNA for the CDR3 is TGCGCCAGCAGCCAAGATTTGGGCTCCCAGTACTTC.

The rearrangement joins TRBV27 to TRBJ2-7; 7 bases map to TRBD1. CDR3 length: 14 amino acids. J was trimmed by 2 bases and V by 6 bases; bases with no gene match: 7. The germline CDR1 and CDR2 sequences are MNHEY and SMNVEV (reference sequence). Here the CDR3 reads CASSPTTGTYEQYF. Written as DNA, the CDR3 is TGTGCCAGCAGCCCCACGACAGGGACCTACGAGCAGTACTTC.